This T cell receptor (beta chain) was retrieved from a study of blood T cell repertoires in COVID-19. CDR1 and CDR2 (germline): MNHEY, SVGAGI. V lost 6 bases and J lost 10; bases outside the gene matches: 7. The CDR3 covers 13 residues. Libraries were prepared by immunoSEQ multiplex PCR; TCRdb keeps only in-frame clonotypes and omits some of them. The sample shows roughly 310,000 clones, about 89% of them seen only once. The clonotype comes from a woman aged 40 to 49 who had recovered from COVID-19. The sequencing sample was made of PBMCs or T cells enriched from blood (not recorded which). The chain combines TRBV6-5 with TRBJ2-1; 9 bases map to TRBD1. This CDR3 is CASSRQGVGEQFF. In DNA, the CDR3 is TGTGCCAGCAGCCGACAGGGGGTGGGGGAGCAGTTCTTC.